One and the same sample provided the 19 T cell receptor beta chains below, sequenced in a study of cytomegalovirus exposure and HLA in healthy donors. 13 Jbeta primers and 60 Vbeta primers were used for the PCR. The repertoire was sequenced with immunoSEQ multiplex PCR; TCRdb's copy has only in-frame clones and lacks some. Here the sample spans about 130,000 clones, about four fifths being singletons. The sequenced material came from PBMCs. All receptors come from a man aged 25-45 years in good health.

The J gene is TRBJ2-5, the V gene TRBV9, with a weak D call TRBD1 (5 bases). The germline V and J ends were trimmed by 0 bases and 2 bases, with 11 bases remaining between them. Germline CDR1 reads SGDLS; CDR2 reads YYNGEE. The CDR3 sequence is 15 residues long. The CDR3 reads CASSVGTSTQETQYF. CDR3 nucleotide sequence: TGTGCCAGCAGCGTAGGGACATCCACACAAGAGACCCAGTACTTC.

The chain is built from TRBV5-6 and TRBJ1-2; the match to TRBD1 covers 7 bases. The CDR3 spans 12 residues. Germline CDR1 is SGHDT and CDR2 is YYEEEE. The V segment lost 5 bases and the J segment 10 bases; nucleotides outside the gene matches: 8. The CDR3 coding sequence is TGTGCCAGCAGTTTTCACAGGGGTGACTACACCTTC. Protein: CASSFHRGDYTF.

The rearrangement uses TRBV28 and TRBJ2-7; D is undetermined. Per germline, CDR1 MDHEN and CDR2 SYDVKM. V was cut by 6 bases and J by 3 bases, with 12 bases left in between. This CDR3 comprises 13 residues. The CDR3 region is CASSPYSRYEQYF. CDR3 sequence (DNA): TGTGCCAGCAGCCCGTACTCCCGCTACGAGCAGTACTTC.

The genes are TRBV5-6 and TRBJ1-2, with D possibly matching TRBD1 (6 bases). The CDR3 spans 15 residues. V was shortened by 3 bases and J by 0 bases, with 12 bases between the two germline ends. Germline lookup yields CDR1 SGHDT and CDR2 YYEEEE. CDR3 residues: CASSSQGPTNYGYTF. CDR3 coding DNA: TGTGCCAGCAGCTCACAGGGCCCAACTAACTATGGCTACACCTTC.

The chain is built from TRBV28 and TRBJ2-7; TRBD1 matches at 8 bases. CDR3 size: 14 residues. CDR1 is MDHEN and CDR2 is SYDVKM in the germline V gene. V lost 6 bases to trimming and J lost 2 bases; unmatched junction nucleotides: 6. The CDR3 DNA is TGTGCCAGCAGCTTCGGGACAGGTCCCTACGAGCAGTACTTC. The encoded protein is CASSFGTGPYEQYF.

The V gene is TRBV6-1, the J gene TRBJ1-2; TRBD1 matches 9 bases. The CDR3 is made up of 15 amino acids. V was clipped by 0 bases and J by 4 bases; unmatched bases: 3. Germline V gene lookup returns CDR1 MNHNS and CDR2 SASEGT. The CDR3 DNA reads as TGTGCCAGCAGTGAAGCAAGGGACAGGGTCTATGGCTACACCTTC. Its protein is CASSEARDRVYGYTF.

The chain couples TRBV27 to TRBJ1-5; the match to TRBD1 covers 10 bases. The CDR3 has 16 amino acids. Germline CDR1 is MNHEY and CDR2 is SMNVEV (reference sequence). J was trimmed by 0 bases and V by 6 bases; bases with no gene match: 5. The CDR3 bases are TGTGCCAGCAGACGCCGACAGGGGGCTAGCAATCAGCCCCAGCATTTT. Translating it yields CASRRRQGASNQPQHF.

This clone was seen more than once but under ten times. The V and J genes are TRBV27 and TRBJ2-3; 10 nucleotides align to TRBD2. Germline loops: CDR1 MNHEY, CDR2 SMNVEV (reference sequence). The V and J ends lost 5 bases and 8 bases, in that order; junction bases with no gene match: 16. The CDR3 is made up of 17 amino acids. As DNA, the CDR3 is TGTGCCAGCAGTACTCCGCGGGGGGCTAGCGGGAGCGGTACGCAGTATTTT. Amino acid sequence: CASSTPRGASGSGTQYF.

J is TRBJ2-7 and V is TRBV27, with TRBD2 matching 9 bases. CDR3 length: 14 residues. With V trimmed by 5 bases and J by 4 bases, 6 bases remained unmatched. Looked up from germline, CDR1 is MNHEY and CDR2 is SMNVEV (reference sequence). CDR3 DNA: TGTGCCAGCAGTCCAGGACTAGCGCTTTACGAGCAGTACTTC. It translates to CASSPGLALYEQYF.

This chain uses TRBV7-2 with TRBJ2-3; TRBD2 matches at 8 bases. Trimming cost V 5 bases and J 0 bases; bases outside gene matches: 7. CDR1 is SGHTA, CDR2 FQGNSA, per germline. The CDR3 sequence is 16 residues long. In nucleotides, the CDR3 is TGTGCCAGCAGCCGGGGGGGAACTAGGAGCACAGATACGCAGTATTTT. Amino acids: CASSRGGTRSTDTQYF.

This rearrangement joins TRBV5-1 to TRBJ2-6; TRBD1 agrees at 7 bases. CDR1 is SGHRS and CDR2 is YFSETQ in the germline V gene. This CDR3 has 22 residues. V trimming: 3 bases; J trimming: 0 bases; junction bases outside the gene matches: 21. The CDR3 DNA is TGCGCCAGCAGCTACCCCGTAACAGGGGCCGCCCCCCAGAGCTCTGGGGCCAACGTCCTGACTTTC. It codes for CASSYPVTGAAPQSSGANVLTF.

The chain combines TRBV2 with TRBJ2-1, with a weak D call TRBD1 (5 bases). Per the germline V gene, CDR1 is SNHLY and CDR2 is FYNNEI. V was pared by 7 bases and J by 9 bases, with 19 bases between. The CDR3 extends over 14 amino acids. This chain's CDR3 is CASTVSGKIAEQFF. CDR3 nucleotides: TGTGCCAGCACTGTGTCAGGGAAGATTGCTGAGCAGTTCTTC.

This chain connects TRBV28 to TRBJ2-7, with 7 bases fitting TRBD2. The CDR3 sequence is 15 residues long. Germline V lookup: CDR1 MDHEN, CDR2 SYDVKM. The junction had 9 bases not matched to a gene; V was cut back by 5 bases and J by 2 bases. The CDR3: CASSPGSSGTYEQYF. CDR3 bases: TGTGCCAGCAGTCCAGGTTCTAGCGGTACCTACGAGCAGTACTTC. The full variable domain, rest sourced from reference TRBV28 and TRBJ2-7, is DVKVTQSSRYLVKRTGEKVFLECVQDMDHENMFWYRQDPGLGLRLIYFSYDVKMKEKGDIPEGYSVSREKKERFSLILESASTNQTSMYLCASSPGSSGTYEQYFGPGTRLTVT.

This clone was picked up one time. Written as DNA, the CDR3 is TGTGCTAGTGGTTTGCCGAGGACGGCCGGGGGGACTGAAGCTTTCTTT. Protein product: CASGLPRTAGGTEAFF. The gene calls are TRBV12-5 and TRBJ1-1; weak D call: TRBD1 (5 bases). CDR1 and CDR2 from the germline V gene are LGHNT and FRNRAP. V was trimmed by 2 bases and J by 5 bases, leaving 18 bases between them. The CDR3 runs to 16 residues.

The chain is built from TRBV18 and TRBJ2-5; TRBD1 is a possible D gene (6 bases). The germline CDR1 and CDR2 sequences are KGHSH and LQKENI. The CDR3 has 16 residues. Trimming cost V 0 bases and J 0 bases, with 11 bases left between them. Here the CDR3 reads CASSPPLRTDQETQYF. The CDR3 coding sequence is TGTGCCAGCTCACCACCGTTGAGGACAGACCAAGAGACCCAGTACTTC. The whole variable domain, filled in from reference TRBV18 and TRBJ2-5, reads NAGVMQNPRHLVRRRGQEARLRCSPMKGHSHVYWYRQLPEEGLKFMVYLQKENIIDESGMPKERFSAEFPKEGPSILRIQQVVRGDSAAYFCASSPPLRTDQETQYFGPGTRLLVL.

This rearrangement joins TRBV13 to TRBJ1-1; D is uncertain. V was pared by 2 bases and J by 5 bases, with 6 bases between. CDR3 size: 12 residues. Germline CDR1 and CDR2: PRHDT and FYEKMQ (reference sequence). The CDR3 spells CASSLQRTEAFF. DNA of the CDR3: TGTGCCAGCAGCTTACAGAGGACTGAAGCTTTCTTT.

The table lists this clone with a count of one. The V call is TRBV6-5, the J call TRBJ1-3; D remains ambiguous. The V end was cut by 3 bases, the J end by 0 bases, with 6 bases between. Germline V gene sequence: CDR1 MNHEY, CDR2 SVGAGI. This CDR3 comprises 14 residues. CDR3 sequence (DNA): TGTGCCAGCAGTTATAGTCACTCTGGAAACACCATATATTTT. Translating it yields CASSYSHSGNTIYF.

The rearrangement links TRBV6-1 to TRBJ2-5, with a possible D match to TRBD1 (6 bases). The CDR3 runs to 16 residues. Germline V lookup: CDR1 MNHNS, CDR2 SASEGT. V dropped 2 bases and J dropped 1 base, with 14 bases sitting between them. The CDR3 sequence: CASSEPGAFPQETQYF. The CDR3 DNA follows: TGTGCCAGCAGTGAACCAGGGGCGTTCCCCCAAGAGACCCAGTACTTC.

V gene TRBV6-1 combines with J gene TRBJ1-2, with 8 nucleotides matching TRBD1. In germline, CDR1 is MNHNS, CDR2 SASEGT. Losses at the gene ends were 7 bases for V and 4 bases for J; bases not matched to a gene: 8. This CDR3 has 14 amino acids. CDR3 bases: TGTGCCAGCACCCCCACACAGGGGGGCTATGGCTACACCTTC. Protein product: CASTPTQGGYGYTF.